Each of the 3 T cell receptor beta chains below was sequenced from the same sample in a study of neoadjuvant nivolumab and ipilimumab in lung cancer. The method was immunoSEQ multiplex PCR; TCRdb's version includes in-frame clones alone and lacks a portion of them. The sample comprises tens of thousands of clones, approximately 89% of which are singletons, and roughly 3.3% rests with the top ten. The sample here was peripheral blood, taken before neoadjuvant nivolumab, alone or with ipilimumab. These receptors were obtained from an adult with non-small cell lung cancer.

Here the CDR3 reads CASIDLAEYNEQFF. The CDR3 DNA sequence: TGTGCCAGCATTGATCTAGCGGAGTACAATGAGCAGTTCTTC. The genes are TRBV2 and TRBJ2-1, with 7 bases fitting TRBD2. V was pared by 7 bases and J by 4 bases, with 7 bases of the junction left unmatched. CDR1 is SNHLY, CDR2 FYNNEI, per germline. This CDR3 spans 14 amino acids.

CDR3 region: CASSGAGTSGRNEQFF. The CDR3 DNA follows: TGTGCCAGCAGCGGAGCCGGGACTAGCGGGAGGAATGAGCAGTTCTTC. The genes are TRBV11-3 and TRBJ2-1; 15 bases align to TRBD2. The CDR3 contains 16 residues. V shed 5 bases and J 7 bases; nucleotides not matched to a gene: 6. Germline lookup yields CDR1 SGHNT and CDR2 YENEEA.

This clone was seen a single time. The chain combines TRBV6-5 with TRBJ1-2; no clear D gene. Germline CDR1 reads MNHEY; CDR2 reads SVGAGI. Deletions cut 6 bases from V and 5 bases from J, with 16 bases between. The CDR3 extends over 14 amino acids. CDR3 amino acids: CASRQREGGYGYTF. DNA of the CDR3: TGTGCCAGCAGGCAACGGGAGGGTGGTTATGGCTACACCTTC.